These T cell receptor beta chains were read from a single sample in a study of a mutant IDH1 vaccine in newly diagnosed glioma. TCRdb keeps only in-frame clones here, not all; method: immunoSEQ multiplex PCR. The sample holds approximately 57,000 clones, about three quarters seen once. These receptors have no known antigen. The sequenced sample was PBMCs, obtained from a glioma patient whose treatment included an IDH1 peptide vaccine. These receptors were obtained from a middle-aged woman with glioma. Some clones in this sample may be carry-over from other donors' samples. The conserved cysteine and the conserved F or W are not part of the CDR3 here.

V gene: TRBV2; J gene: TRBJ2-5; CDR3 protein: ASRPDRGQETQY
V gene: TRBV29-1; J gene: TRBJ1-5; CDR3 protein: SVKQGNQPQH
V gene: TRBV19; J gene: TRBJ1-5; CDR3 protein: ASSRDSNQPQH
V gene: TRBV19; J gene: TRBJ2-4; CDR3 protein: ASTLDGRGTDIQY
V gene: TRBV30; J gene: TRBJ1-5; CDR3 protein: AWSAGQFNQPQH
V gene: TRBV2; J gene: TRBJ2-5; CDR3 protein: ASSGRRETQY
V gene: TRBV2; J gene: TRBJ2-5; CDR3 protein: ASREQQETQY
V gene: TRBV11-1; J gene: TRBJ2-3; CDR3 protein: ASSPMTSGGTDTQY
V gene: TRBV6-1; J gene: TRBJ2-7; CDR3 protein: ASSESWGAYEQY
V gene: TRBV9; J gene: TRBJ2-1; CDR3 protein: ASSVEERIYNEQF
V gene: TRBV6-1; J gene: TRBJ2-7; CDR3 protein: ASSLQQGRSYEQY
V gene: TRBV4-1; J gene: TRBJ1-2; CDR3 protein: ASSRINSDSYT
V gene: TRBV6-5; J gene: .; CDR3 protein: ASRRSRLLYEQY
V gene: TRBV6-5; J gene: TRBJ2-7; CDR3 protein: ASGNPTGATYEQY
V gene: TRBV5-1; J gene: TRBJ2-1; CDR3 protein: ASSRIRGNSYNEQF
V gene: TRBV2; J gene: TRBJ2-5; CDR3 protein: ASSLDQGTQY
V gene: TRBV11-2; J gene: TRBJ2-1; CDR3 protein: ASTAAPQYNEQF
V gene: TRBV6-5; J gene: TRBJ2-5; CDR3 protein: ASSSLAGGETQY
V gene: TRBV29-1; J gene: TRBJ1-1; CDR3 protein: SVSRNKAEAF
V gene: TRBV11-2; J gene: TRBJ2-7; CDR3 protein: ASSPLRMGVSYEQY
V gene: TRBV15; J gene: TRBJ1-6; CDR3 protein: ATSPLTGSSYNSPLH
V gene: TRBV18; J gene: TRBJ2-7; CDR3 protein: ASSRDNYYEQY
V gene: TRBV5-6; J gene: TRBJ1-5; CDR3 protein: ASSTQGGQPQH
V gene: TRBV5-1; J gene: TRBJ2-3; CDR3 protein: ASSLGRDRVTDTQY
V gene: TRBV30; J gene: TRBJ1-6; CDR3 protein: AWAPGTTVFSPLH
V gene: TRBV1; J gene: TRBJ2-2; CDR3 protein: TSSQARGSTGELF
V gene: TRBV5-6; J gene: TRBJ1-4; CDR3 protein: ASSGGQGLDEKLF
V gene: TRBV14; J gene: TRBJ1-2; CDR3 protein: ASSQTPGGRTDGYT
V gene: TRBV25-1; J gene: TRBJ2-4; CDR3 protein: ASRLDETPFFKNIQY
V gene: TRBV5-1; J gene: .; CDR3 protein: ASSLLGGPGETQY
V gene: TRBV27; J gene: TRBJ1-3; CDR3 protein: ASYAGNTIY
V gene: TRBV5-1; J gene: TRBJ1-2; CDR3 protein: ASSSQGAESGYT
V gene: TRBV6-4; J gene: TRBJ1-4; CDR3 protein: ASRDGTPYEKLF
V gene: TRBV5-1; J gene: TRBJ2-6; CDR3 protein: ASSFFRTGSGANVLT
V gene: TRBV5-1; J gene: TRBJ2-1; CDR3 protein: ASSHPRKNEQF
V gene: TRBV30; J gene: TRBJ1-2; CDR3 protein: AWSRDRPYGYT
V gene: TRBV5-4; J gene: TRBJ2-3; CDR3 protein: ASSSDGSRTDTQY